The 4 T cell receptor beta chains listed next were all sequenced from one sample in a study of blood T cells in healthy people across ages. Through a sample-barcoded 5' primer and a J-beta primer mix, a second PCR was run for 7 to 11 cycles. TCRdb reprocessed the 5' RACE reads with MiXCR, giving one entry per CDR3 protein. The data contain about 760,000 distinct CDR3 sequences, more than 55% of them singletons. Material for sequencing was blood. These TCRs come from a man aged 35-49 years in good health.

The chain is built from TRBV29-1 and TRBJ2-7; weak D call: TRBD1 (6 bases). CDR1 is SQVTM and CDR2 is ANQGSEA in the germline V gene. CDR3 length equals 15 residues. The ends were cut back, 7 bases at V and 0 bases at J, with 19 bases in the middle. The chain's CDR3 is CSGADTFRGSYEQYF. Written as DNA, the CDR3 is TGCAGCGGAGCCGACACCTTCAGGGGCTCCTACGAGCAGTACTTC.

V gene TRBV20-1 combines with J gene TRBJ2-7; TRBD2 matches at 8 bases. CDR3 size: 18 residues. In germline, CDR1 is DFQATT, CDR2 SNEGSKA (reference sequence). Germline trimming cut 4 bases from V and 1 base from J; bases unmatched to any gene: 18. CDR3 in amino acids: CSATRGGVTSEKSYEQYF. The CDR3 DNA reads as TGCAGTGCTACCCGCGGCGGGGTGACTAGCGAAAAATCCTACGAGCAGTACTTC.

As DNA, the CDR3 is TGCGCCAGCAGCGGGACCACAACAGATACGCAGTATTTT. Protein product: CASSGTTTDTQYF. The V call is TRBV5-1, the J call TRBJ2-3; either TRBD1 or TRBD2 may fit D (5 bases each). Germline CDR1 is SGHRS and CDR2 is YFSETQ. CDR3 size: 13 residues. The V end was cut by 4 bases, the J end by 3 bases, with 9 bases between.

As for this clonotype: This clone may be a read error of a much larger clone one base away. The chain joins TRBV29-1 to TRBJ2-3, with unresolved D. CDR3 length: 14 amino acids. CDR1 is SQVTM, CDR2 ANQGSEA, per germline. Between the trimmed V and J ends, which lost 6 bases and 0 bases, there was a span of 13 bases. The CDR3 DNA reads TGCAGCGTGGCACAGAGCCTCAGCACAGATACGCAGTATTTT. It codes for CSVAQSLSTDTQYF.